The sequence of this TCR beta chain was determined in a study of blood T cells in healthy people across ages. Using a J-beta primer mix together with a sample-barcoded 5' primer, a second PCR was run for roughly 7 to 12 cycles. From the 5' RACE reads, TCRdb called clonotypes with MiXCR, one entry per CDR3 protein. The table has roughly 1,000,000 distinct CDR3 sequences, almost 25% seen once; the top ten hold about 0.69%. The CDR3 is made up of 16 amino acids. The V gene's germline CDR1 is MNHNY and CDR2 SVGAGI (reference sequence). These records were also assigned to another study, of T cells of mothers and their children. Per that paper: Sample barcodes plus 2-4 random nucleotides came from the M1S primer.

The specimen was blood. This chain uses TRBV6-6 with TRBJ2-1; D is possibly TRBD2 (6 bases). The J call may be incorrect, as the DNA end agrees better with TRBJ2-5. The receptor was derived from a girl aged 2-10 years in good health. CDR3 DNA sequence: TGTGCCAGCACCTACCGGGGAGGATCTCCTCAAGAGACCCAGTACTTC. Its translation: CASTYRGGSPQETQYF.